This entry concerns a single T cell receptor (beta chain). The entry originates in a study of blood T cell repertoires in COVID-19. Overall study: From the United States, Italy and Spain came samples of acute and convalescent COVID-19. PBMCs, B-cell-depleted T cells, or T cells were the source of the cDNA or gDNA that made up the material.

Per the original methods: Estimated nucleated cell counts came from reference gene primer amplification. The assay was immunoSEQ multiplex PCR, and TCRdb's table has in-frame clones only and misses some. V and J calls and clone size follow that table, whereas D and trimming were derived from the DNA. The repertoire has 60,000 to 90,000 clones, 65% to 85% of them found once; the top ten carry approximately 6.2%. Germline loops: CDR1 SGHRS, CDR2 YFSETQ. CDR3 size: 15 residues. Trimming cost V 8 bases and J 1 base, with 18 bases left between them. Sequencing input: peripheral blood. The chain has TRBV5-1 and TRBJ1-1; a weak D match, TRBD1 (5 bases). The receptor was isolated from a man aged 55 to 69 with active or convalescent COVID-19. CDR3 coding DNA: TGCGCCAGTTTACCAGCCTCAGGGTCGAACACTGAAGCTTTCTTT. The encoded protein is CASLPASGSNTEAFF.